This TCR beta chain was profiled in a study of blood T cell repertoires in COVID-19. The wider study: The United States, Italy and Spain were the sources of the acute and convalescent COVID-19 samples. PBMCs, B-cell-depleted T cells, or T cells provided the cDNA or gDNA that made up the material.

This clone was detected once. V lost 6 bases and J 5 bases, leaving 17 bases between the germline ends. CDR1 and CDR2 from the germline V gene are KGHDR and SFDVKD. The CDR3 spans 15 residues. Methods used by the authors: Estimates of nucleated cell counts were drawn from the amplification of reference gene primers. This table comes from immunoSEQ multiplex PCR, and its TCRdb copy is limited to in-frame clones, with some not included. The V and J calls and clone size are taken from that table; D and trimming were inferred from the DNA. The sample has some 58,000 clones, about 87% seen once. This chain uses TRBV24-1 with TRBJ2-3, with D maybe TRBD2 (6 bases). The sample taken for sequencing was peripheral blood. This receptor was identified in a man between 50 and 59 years old with acute or convalescent COVID-19. CDR3 coding DNA: TGTGCCACCAGTTTAGGCGGGACCGTTGAAGATACGCAGTATTTT. Protein: CATSLGGTVEDTQYF.